Shown below are 16 T cell receptor beta chains from a single sample sequenced in a study of T cells after yellow fever vaccination. TCRdb redid the calling of the 5' RACE reads with MiXCR, one entry per CDR3 protein. The repertoire holds 350,000 or so distinct CDR3 sequences, with roughly 7.5% as singletons. The sequenced sample was PBMCs, obtained approximately 47 days after the first yellow fever vaccination. The receptors were sampled from a man aged 18 to 30 who received the YFV17D yellow fever vaccine.

On this clonotype: The junction and the germline gene differ at one end; a read error may be behind it. The chain employs TRBV3-1 and TRBJ2-1; possible D gene TRBD1, 6 bases. The CDR3 runs to 13 residues. Germline V CDR1 and CDR2: LGHDT, YNNKEL (reference sequence). The CDR3 sequence: CASSPRSQGRQVF. In DNA form, the CDR3 reads TGTGCCAGCAGCCCGAGGTCCCAGGGGCGACAAGTCTTC.

In its sample, this clonotype was seen many times. The genes are TRBV5-1 and TRBJ1-6; D unclear. The germline gives CDR1 SGHRS, CDR2 YFSETQ. The CDR3 contains 16 residues. The ends were cut back, 1 base at V and 0 bases at J, with 8 bases in the middle. DNA of the CDR3: TGCGCCAGCAGCTTGCGTTCGAGCTCCTATAATTCACCCCTCCACTTT. Its translation: CASSLRSSSYNSPLHF.

The rearrangement links TRBV6-1 to TRBJ2-2, with 7 positions matching TRBD1. The CDR3 is 14 amino acids. Germline CDR1 and CDR2: MNHNS and SASEGT. The trim removed 4 bases at V and 8 bases at J, leaving 7 bases unmatched. The CDR3 spells CASSVDRAAGELFF. In DNA form, the CDR3 reads TGTGCCAGCAGTGTTGACAGGGCGGCGGGGGAGCTGTTTTTT.

This clonotype was seen only a few times. J is TRBJ1-6 and V is TRBV5-1; no reliable D call. Trimming took off 0 bases at V and 10 bases at J, with 8 bases between the two ends. Germline V CDR1 and CDR2: SGHRS, YFSETQ. The CDR3 is made up of 13 amino acids. The CDR3 spells CASSLESRSPLHF. The CDR3 DNA reads as TGCGCCAGCAGCTTGGAAAGTAGGTCACCCCTCCACTTT.

This clonotype showed up many times. This sequence joins TRBV4-1 and TRBJ2-6; D is unclear. Germline CDR1 and CDR2: MGHRA and YSYEKL. This CDR3 has 14 residues. Deletions cut 6 bases from V and 2 bases from J, with 8 bases between. DNA for the CDR3: TGCGCCAGCAGGATGGGGACTGGGGCCAACGTCCTGACTTTC. Protein sequence: CASRMGTGANVLTF.

In this sample, this clonotype turned up a few times. The rearrangement uses TRBV6-1 and TRBJ2-6; TRBD1 is a possible D gene (5 bases). V was pared by 4 bases and J by 0 bases, with 7 bases between. Germline values: CDR1 MNHNS, CDR2 SASEGT. The CDR3 contains 15 residues. CDR3 in amino acids: CASSVTASGANVLTF. The DNA of the CDR3 is TGTGCCAGCAGTGTGACAGCCTCTGGGGCCAACGTCCTGACTTTC.

This clonotype turned up a few times. The chain couples TRBV10-3 to TRBJ2-1; TRBD1 matches at 8 bases. The CDR3 has 15 amino acids. The germline V gene has CDR1 ENHRY and CDR2 SYGVKD. V shed 0 bases and J 5 bases; nucleotides not matched to a gene: 3. CDR3 sequence (DNA): TGTGCCATCAGTGAGTCCATGACAGGGGACAATGAGCAGTTCTTC. Translated: CAISESMTGDNEQFF.

This clonotype was counted ten times or more. The V and J genes are TRBV12-3 or TRBV12-4 and TRBJ1-1, with D possibly matching TRBD1 (6 bases). Deletions cut 4 bases from V and 3 bases from J, with 12 bases between. This CDR3 comprises 14 residues. DNA for the CDR3: TGTGCCAGCAGTTGGAAGGGGGGAGACACTGAAGCTTTCTTT. Its translation: CASSWKGGDTEAFF.

The sample holds one count of this clonotype. This sequence joins TRBV4-1 and TRBJ2-2; 14 bases are a match to TRBD2. This CDR3 region has 18 residues. V shed 3 bases and J 5 bases; nucleotides not matched to a gene: 8. In germline, CDR1 is MGHRA, CDR2 YSYEKL. The CDR3 loop reads CASSQAGLAGVGTGELFF. In DNA, the CDR3 is TGCGCCAGCAGCCAGGCGGGACTAGCGGGGGTCGGAACCGGGGAGCTGTTTTTT.

This clonotype was seen a few times. The genes are TRBV5-5 and TRBJ2-1; D gene ambiguous. V lost 1 base, J lost 6 bases, and 8 bases lay in between. Germline CDR1 and CDR2: SGHKS and YYEKEE (reference sequence). The CDR3 has 13 residues. The CDR3 DNA reads as TGTGCCAGCAGCTTGATATTAGGCAATGAGCAGTTCTTC. This codes for CASSLILGNEQFF.

The genes are TRBV20-1 and TRBJ1-5; TRBD1 agrees at 7 bases. The germline V gene has CDR1 DFQATT and CDR2 SNEGSKA (reference sequence). The CDR3 consists of 14 residues. V trimming: 5 bases; J trimming: 7 bases; junction bases outside the gene matches: 11. The CDR3: CSALRQGDVQPQHF. The CDR3 coding sequence is TGCAGTGCTTTAAGACAGGGAGACGTCCAGCCCCAGCATTTT.

This clonotype has a count of ten or more. The chain links TRBV12-3 or TRBV12-4 to TRBJ1-1; D gene ambiguous. The CDR3 extends over 14 amino acids. Trimming cost V 7 bases and J 6 bases, with 18 bases left between them. The CDR3 nucleotides are TGTGCCAGCACCGGAAGGCGACGTTCCCCTGAAGCTTTCTTT. This gives the protein CASTGRRRSPEAFF.

A few counts support this clonotype. The chain has TRBV5-1 and TRBJ1-1, with a possible D match to TRBD1 (6 bases). This CDR3 contains 15 residues. V lost 7 bases and J 3 bases, leaving 19 bases between the germline ends. Germline CDR1 and CDR2: SGHRS and YFSETQ. CDR3 amino acids: CASSETGFGYTEAFF. The CDR3 nucleotides read TGCGCCAGCTCTGAAACAGGGTTTGGGTACACTGAAGCTTTCTTT.

The chain couples TRBV10-1 to TRBJ2-3, with 8 positions matching TRBD1. The V and J ends lost 3 bases and 3 bases, in that order; junction bases with no gene match: 5. This CDR3 is built from 15 residues. Germline assignment: CDR1 WNHNN and CDR2 SYGVQD (reference sequence). CDR3 nucleotides: TGCGCCAGCAGTGATGGTCAGGGGGCGACAGATACGCAGTATTTT. Encoded protein: CASSDGQGATDTQYF.

This chain connects TRBV19 to TRBJ2-4; TRBD1 might be the D (6 bases). Trimming took 7 bases from V and 6 from J, leaving 16 bases between them. This CDR3 contains 14 residues. CDR1 LNHDA and CDR2 SQIVND come from the germline V gene (reference sequence). In DNA, the CDR3 is TGTGCCAGTACGGAGGTTGGCAGGGGAAACATTCAGTACTTC. It is translated as CASTEVGRGNIQYF.

The V gene is TRBV11-2, the J gene TRBJ2-3; TRBD2 matches at 13 bases. V trimming: 5 bases; J trimming: 7 bases; junction bases outside the gene matches: 6. This CDR3 is built from 15 residues. The germline gives CDR1 SGHAT, CDR2 FQNNGV. CDR3 nucleotides: TGTGCCAGCAGCCTCGGACTAGCGGGGGTTAATACGCAGTATTTT. Its translation is CASSLGLAGVNTQYF. The whole variable domain, filled in from reference TRBV11-2 and TRBJ2-3, reads EAGVAQSPRYKIIEKRQSVAFWCNPISGHATLYWYQQILGQGPKLLIQFQNNGVVDDSQLPKDRFSAERLKGVDSTLKIQPAKLEDSAVYLCASSLGLAGVNTQYFGPGTRLTVL.